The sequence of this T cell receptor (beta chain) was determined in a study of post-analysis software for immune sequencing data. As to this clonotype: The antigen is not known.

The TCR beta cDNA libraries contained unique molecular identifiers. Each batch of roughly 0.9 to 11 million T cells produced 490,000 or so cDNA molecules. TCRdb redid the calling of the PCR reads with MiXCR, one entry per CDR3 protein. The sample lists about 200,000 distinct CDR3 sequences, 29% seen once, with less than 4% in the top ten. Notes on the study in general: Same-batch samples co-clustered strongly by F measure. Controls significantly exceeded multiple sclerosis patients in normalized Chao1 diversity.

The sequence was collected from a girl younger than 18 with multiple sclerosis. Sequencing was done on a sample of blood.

The CDR3 sequence is CASSSGKAGGPDTQYF. In DNA form, the CDR3 reads TGCGCCAGCAGCTCTGGAAAAGCGGGGGGGCCCGATACGCAGTATTTT. The rearrangement uses TRBV5-1 and TRBJ2-3, with TRBD2 identical over 10 bases. The germline V gene encodes CDR1 SGHRS and CDR2 YFSETQ. V was clipped by 3 bases and J by 6 bases; unmatched bases: 10. CDR3 length equals 16 residues. Supplemented by reference TRBV5-1 and TRBJ2-3, the full variable domain reads KAGVTQTPRYLIKTRGQQVTLSCSPISGHRSVSWYQQTPGQGLQFLFEYFSETQRNKGNFPGRFSGRQFSNSRSEMNVSTLELGDSALYLCASSSGKAGGPDTQYFGPGTRLTVL.